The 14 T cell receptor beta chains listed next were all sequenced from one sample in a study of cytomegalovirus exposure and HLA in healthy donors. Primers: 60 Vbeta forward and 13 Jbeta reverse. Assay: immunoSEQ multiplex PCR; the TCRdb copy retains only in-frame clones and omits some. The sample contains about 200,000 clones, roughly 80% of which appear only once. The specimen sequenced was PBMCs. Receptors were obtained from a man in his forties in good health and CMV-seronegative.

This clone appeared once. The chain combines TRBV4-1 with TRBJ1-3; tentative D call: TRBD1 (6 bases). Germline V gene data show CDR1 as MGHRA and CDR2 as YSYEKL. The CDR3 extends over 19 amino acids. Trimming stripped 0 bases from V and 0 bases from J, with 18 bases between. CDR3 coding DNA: TGCGCCAGCAGCCAAGATCTGACAGGCGCTCTCCTCTCTGGAAACACCATATATTTT. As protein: CASSQDLTGALLSGNTIYF.

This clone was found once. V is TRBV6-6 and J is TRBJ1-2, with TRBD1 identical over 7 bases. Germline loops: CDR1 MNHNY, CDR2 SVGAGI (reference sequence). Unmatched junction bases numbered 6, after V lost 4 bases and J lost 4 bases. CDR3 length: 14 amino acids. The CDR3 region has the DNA TGTGCCAGCAGTTTCGACAGGGCCATCTATGGCTACACCTTC. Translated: CASSFDRAIYGYTF.

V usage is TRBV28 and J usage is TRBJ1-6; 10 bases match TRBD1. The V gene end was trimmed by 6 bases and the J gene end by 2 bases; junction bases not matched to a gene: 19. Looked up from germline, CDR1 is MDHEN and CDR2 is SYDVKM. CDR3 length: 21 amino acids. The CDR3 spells CASRFYLDRGTPSAYNSPLHF. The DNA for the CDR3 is TGTGCCAGCAGGTTCTACCTGGACAGGGGGACCCCGAGTGCCTATAATTCACCCCTCCACTTT.

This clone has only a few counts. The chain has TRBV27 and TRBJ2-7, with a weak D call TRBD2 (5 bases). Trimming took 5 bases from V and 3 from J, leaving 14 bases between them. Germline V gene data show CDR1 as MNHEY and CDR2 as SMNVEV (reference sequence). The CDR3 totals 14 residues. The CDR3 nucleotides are TGTGCCAGCAGTATTGACCCCGCGGGCTACGAGCAGTACTTC. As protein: CASSIDPAGYEQYF.

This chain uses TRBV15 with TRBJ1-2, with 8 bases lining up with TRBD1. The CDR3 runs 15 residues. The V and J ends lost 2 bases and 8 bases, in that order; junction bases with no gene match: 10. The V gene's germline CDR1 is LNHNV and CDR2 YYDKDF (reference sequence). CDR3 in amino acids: CATSRLTGTGKGYTF. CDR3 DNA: TGTGCCACCAGCAGACTCACCGGGACAGGAAAAGGCTACACCTTC.

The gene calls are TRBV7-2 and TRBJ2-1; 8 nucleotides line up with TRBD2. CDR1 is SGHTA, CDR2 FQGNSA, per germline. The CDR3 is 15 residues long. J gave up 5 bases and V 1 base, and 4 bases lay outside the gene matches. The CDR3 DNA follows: TGTGCCAGCAGCTTAGTGGCGGGGGGAAACAATGAGCAGTTCTTC. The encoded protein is CASSLVAGGNNEQFF.

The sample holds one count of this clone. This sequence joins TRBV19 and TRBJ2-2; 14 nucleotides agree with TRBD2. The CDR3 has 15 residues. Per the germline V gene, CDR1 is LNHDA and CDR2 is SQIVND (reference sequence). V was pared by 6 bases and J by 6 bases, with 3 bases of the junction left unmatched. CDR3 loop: CASRKGLAGAGELFF. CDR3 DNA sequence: TGTGCCAGTAGAAAGGGACTAGCGGGAGCCGGGGAGCTGTTTTTT. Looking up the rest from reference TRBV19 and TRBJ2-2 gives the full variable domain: DGGITQSPKYLFRKEGQNVTLSCEQNLNHDAMYWYRQDPGQGLRLIYYSQIVNDFQKGDIAEGYSVSREKKESFPLTVTSAQKNPTAFYLCASRKGLAGAGELFFGEGSRLTVL.

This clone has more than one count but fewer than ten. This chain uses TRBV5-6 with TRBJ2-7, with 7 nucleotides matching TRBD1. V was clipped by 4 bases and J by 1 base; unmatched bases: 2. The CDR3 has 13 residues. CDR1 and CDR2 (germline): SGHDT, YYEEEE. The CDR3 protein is CASSKTGSYEQYF. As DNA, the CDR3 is TGTGCCAGCAGCAAGACAGGGTCCTACGAGCAGTACTTC.

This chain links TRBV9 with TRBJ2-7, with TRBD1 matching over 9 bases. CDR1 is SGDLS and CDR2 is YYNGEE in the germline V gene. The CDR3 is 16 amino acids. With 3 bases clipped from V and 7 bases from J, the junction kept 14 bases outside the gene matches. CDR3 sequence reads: CASSDGIEDRGEEQYF. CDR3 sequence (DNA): TGTGCCAGCAGCGATGGAATTGAGGACAGGGGAGAAGAGCAGTACTTC. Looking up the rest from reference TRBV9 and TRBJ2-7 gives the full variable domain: DSGVTQTPKHLITATGQRVTLRCSPRSGDLSVYWYQQSLDQGLQFLIQYYNGEERAKGNILERFSAQQFPDLHSELNLSSLELGDSALYFCASSDGIEDRGEEQYFGPGTRLTVT.

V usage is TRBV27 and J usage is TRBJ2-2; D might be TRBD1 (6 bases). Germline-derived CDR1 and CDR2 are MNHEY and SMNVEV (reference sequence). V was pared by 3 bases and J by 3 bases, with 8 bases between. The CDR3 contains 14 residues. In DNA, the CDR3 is TGTGCCAGCAGTTTGGGACAAGACACCGGGGAGCTGTTTTTT. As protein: CASSLGQDTGELFF.

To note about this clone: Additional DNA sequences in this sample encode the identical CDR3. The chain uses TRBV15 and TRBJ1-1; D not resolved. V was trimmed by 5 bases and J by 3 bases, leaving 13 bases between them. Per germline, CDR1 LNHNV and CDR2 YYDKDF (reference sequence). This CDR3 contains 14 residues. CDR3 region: CATSSLRGDTEAFF. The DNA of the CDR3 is TGTGCCACCAGCTCACTCCGGGGAGACACTGAAGCTTTCTTT.

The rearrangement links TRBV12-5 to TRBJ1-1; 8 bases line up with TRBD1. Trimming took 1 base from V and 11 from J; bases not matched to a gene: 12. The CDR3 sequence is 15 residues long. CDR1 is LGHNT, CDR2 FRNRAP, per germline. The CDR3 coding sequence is TGTGCTAGTGGTTTGGGACAGTCCCCCCGGGACAGGGCTTTCTTT. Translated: CASGLGQSPRDRAFF.

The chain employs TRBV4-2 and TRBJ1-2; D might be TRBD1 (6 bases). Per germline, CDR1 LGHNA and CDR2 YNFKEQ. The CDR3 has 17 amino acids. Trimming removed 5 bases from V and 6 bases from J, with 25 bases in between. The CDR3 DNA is TGTGCCAGCAGCTTCAGAATAGTAGAACAGGGAGATCATGGCTACACCTTC. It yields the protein CASSFRIVEQGDHGYTF.

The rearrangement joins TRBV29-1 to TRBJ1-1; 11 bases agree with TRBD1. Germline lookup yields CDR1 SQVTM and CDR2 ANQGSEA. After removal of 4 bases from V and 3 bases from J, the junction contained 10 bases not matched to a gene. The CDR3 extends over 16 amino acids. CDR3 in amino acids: CSVAGTGGVVHTEAFF. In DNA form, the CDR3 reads TGCAGCGTTGCGGGGACAGGGGGTGTGGTGCACACTGAAGCTTTCTTT.